The 17 T cell receptor beta chains below come from one sample, sequenced in a study of cytomegalovirus exposure and HLA in healthy donors. Both 60 Vbeta primers and 13 Jbeta primers went into the PCR. The table came from immunoSEQ multiplex PCR; TCRdb's copy has only in-frame clones and leaves some out. Altogether 70,000 to 95,000 clones are present, less than 80% being singletons, with the ten largest covering around an eighth. The sequenced sample consisted of PBMCs. These receptors came from a human donor in good health.

The chain couples TRBV18 to TRBJ1-4, with TRBD1 matching 7 bases. Germline V gene lookup returns CDR1 KGHSH and CDR2 LQKENI. CDR3 size: 15 residues. V shed 6 bases, J shed 3 bases, and the junction held 7 bases outside the gene matches. CDR3 nucleotide sequence: TGTGCCAGCTCCCTTGGGACAGCCTCTAATGAAAAACTGTTTTTT. Protein product: CASSLGTASNEKLFF.

V usage is TRBV27 and J usage is TRBJ1-2, with D possibly TRBD1 on 6 matching bases. V lost 6 bases, J lost 5 bases, and 13 bases lay in between. The CDR3 contains 13 residues. CDR1 MNHEY and CDR2 SMNVEV come from the germline V gene (reference sequence). CDR3 nucleotides: TGTGCCAGCAGCTGGGGACAAGATTATGGCTACACCTTC. As protein: CASSWGQDYGYTF.

The rearrangement joins TRBV5-6 to TRBJ2-1; D uncertain. Germline lookup yields CDR1 SGHDT and CDR2 YYEEEE. The CDR3 contains 15 residues. V lost 1 base, J lost 6 bases, and 14 bases lay in between. CDR3 nucleotide sequence: TGTGCCAGCAGCTTGAAAGGCGGAACCGTCAATGAGCAGTTCTTC. It codes for CASSLKGGTVNEQFF.

With regard to this clone: This sample includes further DNA sequences coding for the same CDR3. The V and J genes are TRBV2 and TRBJ1-5, with TRBD1 identical over 7 bases. The CDR3 extends over 12 amino acids. CDR1 SNHLY and CDR2 FYNNEI come from the germline V gene. The J segment lost 7 bases and the V segment lost 5 bases, leaving 2 bases of the junction unmatched. The CDR3 bases are TGTGCCAGCAGTCCAGGGGGGCAGCCCCAGCATTTT. Translation: CASSPGGQPQHF.

The rearrangement links TRBV30 to TRBJ2-5; TRBD2 aligns across 9 bases. CDR1 is GTSNPN, CDR2 SVGIG, per germline (reference sequence). CDR3 length equals 14 residues. V was clipped by 4 bases and J by 9 bases; unmatched bases: 12. The CDR3 nucleotides are TGTGCCTGGACCGCACTAGCGGGTTCCACGGCCCAGTACTTC. Translation: CAWTALAGSTAQYF.

This clone was recorded only once. The rearrangement uses TRBV7-7 and TRBJ2-3, with 13 nucleotides matching TRBD2. Germline V lookup: CDR1 SSHAT, CDR2 FNYEAQ (reference sequence). With 3 bases clipped from V and 0 bases from J, the junction kept 0 bases outside the gene matches. The CDR3 totals 16 residues. The CDR3 DNA sequence: TGTGCCAGCAGCTTGGGACTAGCGGGGAGCACAGATACGCAGTATTTT. Encoded protein: CASSLGLAGSTDTQYF.

This clone was picked up one time. The rearrangement links TRBV10-2 to TRBJ2-2; the match to TRBD2 covers 8 bases. The germline CDR1 and CDR2 sequences are WSHSY and SAAADI. Losses at the gene ends were 1 base for V and 5 bases for J; bases not matched to a gene: 12. The CDR3 is 18 amino acids. The CDR3 sequence: CASSELVVAGPRTGELFF. In nucleotides, the CDR3 is TGCGCCAGCAGTGAGTTAGTGGTAGCGGGGCCGAGGACCGGGGAGCTGTTTTTT.

This clone came up once. The rearrangement uses TRBV19 and TRBJ1-2; 9 nucleotides agree with TRBD1. The CDR3 has 14 residues. Germline CDR1 reads LNHDA; CDR2 reads SQIVND (reference sequence). Trimming cost V 5 bases and J 8 bases; bases outside gene matches: 9. The CDR3 sequence: CASSPRDRVGGYTF. CDR3 bases: TGTGCCAGTAGTCCCCGGGACAGGGTGGGAGGCTACACCTTC.

On this clone itself: This may be a read error, as it is one base from a much larger clone. The chain employs TRBV2 and TRBJ1-1; D perhaps matches TRBD1 (5 bases). Trimming stripped 3 bases from V and 1 base from J, with 6 bases between. Germline CDR1 SNHLY, CDR2 FYNNEI. This CDR3 has 13 residues. The CDR3, as DNA: TGTGCCAGCAGTGATCAGGGGAACACTGAAGCTTTCTTT. Translation: CASSDQGNTEAFF. Filled out from reference TRBV2 and TRBJ1-1, the complete variable domain reads EPEVTQTPSHQVTQMGQEVILRCVPISNHLYFYWYRQILGQKVEFLVSFYNNEISEKSEIFDDQFSVERPDGSNFTLKIRSTKLEDSAMYFCASSDQGNTEAFFGQGTRLTVV.

This rearrangement joins TRBV4-3 to TRBJ2-3; TRBD2 matches 12 bases. The CDR3 sequence is 21 residues long. Germline CDR1 is LGHNA and CDR2 is YSLEER. Trimming cost V 0 bases and J 6 bases; bases outside gene matches: 19. The CDR3 DNA reads TGCGCCAGCAGCCAAGACAACCTGGGACCTCTAGCGGGGGGGCCCGGGGATACGCAGTATTTT. Its protein product is CASSQDNLGPLAGGPGDTQYF.

V gene TRBV29-1 combines with J gene TRBJ2-1; D perhaps matches TRBD1 (6 bases). This CDR3 contains 15 residues. Trimming left V 7 bases short and J 0 bases short, with 16 bases between. The germline CDR1 and CDR2 sequences are SQVTM and ANQGSEA. This chain's CDR3 is CSAGGGQHSYNEQFF. The DNA of the CDR3 is TGCAGCGCTGGGGGCGGCCAGCACTCCTACAATGAGCAGTTCTTC.

The V call is TRBV5-6, the J call TRBJ1-1; no clear D gene. The germline V gene encodes CDR1 SGHDT and CDR2 YYEEEE. This CDR3 has 12 amino acids. The ends were cut back, 4 bases at V and 4 bases at J, with 8 bases in the middle. In nucleotides, the CDR3 is TGTGCCAGCAGCCCCGGGGTCACTGAAGCTTTCTTT. This codes for CASSPGVTEAFF.

The rearrangement links TRBV4-1 to TRBJ1-6; 10 positions match TRBD1. The germline V gene has CDR1 MGHRA and CDR2 YSYEKL. The CDR3 spans 15 residues. V was clipped by 4 bases and J by 9 bases; unmatched bases: 6. In DNA form, the CDR3 reads TGCGCCAGCAGCCCCCCCGGGACAGGGGTTTCACCCCTCCACTTT. This translates into CASSPPGTGVSPLHF.

The rearrangement uses TRBV27 and TRBJ2-7; D unresolved. Germline CDR1 reads MNHEY; CDR2 reads SMNVEV (reference sequence). Deletions cut 3 bases from V and 2 bases from J, with 8 bases between. This CDR3 is 13 amino acids long. The CDR3 loop is CASSFRRTYEQYF. The CDR3 DNA sequence: TGTGCCAGCAGTTTTCGGCGGACCTACGAGCAGTACTTC.

The genes are TRBV7-2 and TRBJ2-3; TRBD2 is a possible D gene (5 bases). CDR3 size: 15 residues. Trimming shortened V by 5 bases and J by 4 bases, and 16 bases separated the two germline ends. CDR1 is SGHTA and CDR2 is FQGNSA in the germline V gene. The CDR3 loop reads CASSKDLLHADTQYF. DNA for the CDR3: TGTGCCAGCAGCAAGGACTTGCTTCACGCAGATACGCAGTATTTT.

This clone was counted ten times or more. V and J are TRBV5-6 and TRBJ1-2; 8 bases agree with TRBD1. The V gene end was trimmed by 5 bases and the J gene end by 5 bases; junction bases not matched to a gene: 11. CDR1 is SGHDT, CDR2 YYEEEE, per germline. There are 15 residues in the CDR3. Written as DNA, the CDR3 is TGTGCCAGCAGTTTGAACAGGGGGTTCGGTTATGGCTACACCTTC. It encodes CASSLNRGFGYGYTF.

This CDR3 is CASSQDFILGGSSGNTIYF. The DNA for the CDR3 is TGTGCCAGCAGCCAAGATTTTATACTCGGCGGTAGCTCTGGAAACACCATATATTTT. This rearrangement joins TRBV14 to TRBJ1-3; D is undetermined. This CDR3 contains 19 residues. Germline values: CDR1 SGHDN, CDR2 FVKESK. Trimming removed 0 bases from V and 0 bases from J, with 18 bases in between.